Following are 3 T cell receptor beta chains from one sample sequenced in a study of blood T cell repertoires in COVID-19. The protocol was immunoSEQ multiplex PCR, while the TCRdb copy is restricted to in-frame clones and leaves out a portion. Found here are around 83,000 clones, approximately 87% of them singletons; the top ten hold about 14%. Sequencing was done on a sample of peripheral blood. The receptors shown here come from a woman in her 70s with acute or convalescent COVID-19.

V is TRBV7-9 and J is TRBJ1-2, with D perhaps TRBD1 (6 bases). Germline V gene data show CDR1 as SEHNR and CDR2 as FQNEAQ (reference sequence). Trimming left V 3 bases short and J 7 bases short, with 18 bases between. The length of the CDR3 is 15 residues. CDR3 region: CASSFATSGAAGYTF. CDR3 sequence (DNA): TGTGCCAGCAGCTTTGCTACCTCAGGGGCGGCTGGCTACACCTTC.

This sequence joins TRBV19 and TRBJ1-1, with D tentatively TRBD1 (5 bases). There are 17 residues in the CDR3. Germline V gene data show CDR1 as LNHDA and CDR2 as SQIVND (reference sequence). V lost 3 bases and J lost 1, with 18 bases in between. Here the CDR3 reads CASSIRWGRAENTEAFF. CDR3 DNA: TGTGCCAGTAGTATTCGATGGGGCAGGGCAGAGAACACTGAAGCTTTCTTT.

This clone has a single count. The chain is built from TRBV9 and TRBJ1-1, with 10 nucleotides matching TRBD1. This CDR3 contains 14 residues. V shed 3 bases and J 1 base; nucleotides not matched to a gene: 0. The germline CDR1 and CDR2 sequences are SGDLS and YYNGEE. CDR3 sequence (DNA): TGTGCCAGCAGCGGGACAGGGGGGAACACTGAAGCTTTCTTT. Its protein is CASSGTGGNTEAFF. The complete variable domain, with remaining parts taken from reference TRBV9 and TRBJ1-1, reads DSGVTQTPKHLITATGQRVTLRCSPRSGDLSVYWYQQSLDQGLQFLIQYYNGEERAKGNILERFSAQQFPDLHSELNLSSLELGDSALYFCASSGTGGNTEAFFGQGTRLTVV.